The present T cell receptor (beta chain) was sequenced within a study of blood T cells in healthy people across ages. Study-wide findings and caveats: PBMC samples, being unsorted, prevented any conclusive comparison of naive and antigen-experienced cells.

With respect to this clonotype: What it binds is unknown.

A second PCR of about 7 to 12 cycles used a sample-barcoded 5' primer and a J-beta primer mix. MiXCR, run by TCRdb on the 5' RACE reads, gives a single entry per CDR3 protein. Altogether 1,100,000 or so distinct CDR3 sequences are present, around 45% being singletons, with the ten largest covering 15% to 20%. Germline CDR1 and CDR2: LNHNV and YYDKDF (reference sequence). Trimming took 2 bases from V and 6 from J; bases not matched to a gene: 5. The CDR3 is made up of 15 amino acids. Sample: blood. This clonotype was sampled from a woman aged 55-70 years in good health. The V call is TRBV15, the J call TRBJ2-3; 10 bases are a match to TRBD2. For the CDR3, the DNA is TGTGCCACCAGCAGACTAGCGGGAGAGCCGGATACGCAGTATTTT. Amino acid sequence: CATSRLAGEPDTQYF. Full variable domain (missing parts from reference TRBV15 and TRBJ2-3): DAMVIQNPRYQVTQFGKPVTLSCSQTLNHNVMYWYQQKSSQAPKLLFHYYDKDFNNEADTPDNFQSRRPNTSFCFLDIRSPGLGDTAMYLCATSRLAGEPDTQYFGPGTRLTVL.